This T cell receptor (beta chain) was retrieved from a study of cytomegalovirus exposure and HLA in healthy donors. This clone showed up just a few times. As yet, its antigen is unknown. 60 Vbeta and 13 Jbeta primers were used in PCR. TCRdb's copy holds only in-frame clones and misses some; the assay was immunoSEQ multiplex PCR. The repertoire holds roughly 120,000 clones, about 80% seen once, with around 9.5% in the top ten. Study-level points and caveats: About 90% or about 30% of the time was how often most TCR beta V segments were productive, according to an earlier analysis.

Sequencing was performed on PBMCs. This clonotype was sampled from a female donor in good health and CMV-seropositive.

This chain's CDR3 is CASSPSTGGDEQYF. CDR3 in DNA: TGTGCCAGCAGCCCTTCGACAGGGGGCGACGAGCAGTACTTC. V usage is TRBV7-6 and J usage is TRBJ2-7; 10 bases map to TRBD1. There are 14 residues in the CDR3. V lost 5 bases, J lost 5 bases, and 6 bases stayed unmatched. Germline V gene lookup returns CDR1 SGHVS and CDR2 FNYEAQ.